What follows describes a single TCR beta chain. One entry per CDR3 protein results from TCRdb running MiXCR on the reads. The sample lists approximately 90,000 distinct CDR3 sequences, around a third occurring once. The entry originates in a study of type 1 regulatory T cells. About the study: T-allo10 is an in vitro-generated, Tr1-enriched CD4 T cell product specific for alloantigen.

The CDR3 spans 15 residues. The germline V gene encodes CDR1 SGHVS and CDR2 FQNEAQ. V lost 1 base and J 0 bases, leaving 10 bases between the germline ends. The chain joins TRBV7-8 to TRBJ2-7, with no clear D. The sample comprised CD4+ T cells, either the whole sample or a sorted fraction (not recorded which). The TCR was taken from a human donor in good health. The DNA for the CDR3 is TGTGCCAGCAGCTTAGGGTTACAAAGCTCCTACGAGCAGTACTTC. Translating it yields CASSLGLQSSYEQYF.